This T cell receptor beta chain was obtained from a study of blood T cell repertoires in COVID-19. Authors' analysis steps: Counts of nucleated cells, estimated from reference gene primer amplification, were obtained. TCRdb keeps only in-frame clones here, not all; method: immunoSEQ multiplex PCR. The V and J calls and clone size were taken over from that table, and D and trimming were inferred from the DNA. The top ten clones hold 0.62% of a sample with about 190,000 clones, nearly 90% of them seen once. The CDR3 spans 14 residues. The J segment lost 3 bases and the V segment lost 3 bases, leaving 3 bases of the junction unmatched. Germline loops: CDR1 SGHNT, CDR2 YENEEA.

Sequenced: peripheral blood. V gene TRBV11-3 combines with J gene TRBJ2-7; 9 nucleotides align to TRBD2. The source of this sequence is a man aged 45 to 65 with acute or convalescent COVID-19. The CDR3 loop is CASSLGTSSYEQYF. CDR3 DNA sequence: TGTGCCAGCAGCTTGGGGACTAGCAGCTACGAGCAGTACTTC.